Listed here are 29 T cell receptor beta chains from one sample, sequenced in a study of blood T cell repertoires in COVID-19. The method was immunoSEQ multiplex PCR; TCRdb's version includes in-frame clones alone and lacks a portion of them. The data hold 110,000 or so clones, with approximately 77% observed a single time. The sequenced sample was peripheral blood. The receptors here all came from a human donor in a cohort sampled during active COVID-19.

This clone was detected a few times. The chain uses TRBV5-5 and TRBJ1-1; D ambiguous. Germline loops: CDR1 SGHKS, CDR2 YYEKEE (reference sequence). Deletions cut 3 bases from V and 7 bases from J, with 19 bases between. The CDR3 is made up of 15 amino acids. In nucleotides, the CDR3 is TGTGCCAGCAGCTCAGCGCCGGGAACCGACCTTGAAGCTTTCTTT. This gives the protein CASSSAPGTDLEAFF.

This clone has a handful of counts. This CDR3 is CASSPAVAENYGYTF. The CDR3 DNA reads as TGTGCCAGCAGCCCAGCGGTGGCCGAAAACTATGGCTACACCTTC. The rearrangement links TRBV9 to TRBJ1-2; the D is unclear. The CDR3 consists of 15 residues. The ends were cut back, 4 bases at V and 2 bases at J, with 15 bases in the middle. In germline, CDR1 is SGDLS, CDR2 YYNGEE.

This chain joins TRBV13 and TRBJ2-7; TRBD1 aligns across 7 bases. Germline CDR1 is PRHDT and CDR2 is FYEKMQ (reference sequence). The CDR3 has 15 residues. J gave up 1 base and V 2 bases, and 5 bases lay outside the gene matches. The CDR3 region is CASSLRGGTSYEQYF. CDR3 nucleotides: TGTGCCAGCAGCTTAAGAGGGGGCACTTCCTACGAGCAGTACTTC.

The CDR3 is CASSPAGYGYTF. The CDR3 DNA is TGTGCCAGCAGCCCGGCGGGCTATGGCTACACCTTC. The rearrangement joins TRBV5-5 to TRBJ1-2; D unclear. V was cut by 4 bases and J by 4 bases, with 8 bases left in between. The CDR3 runs 12 residues. Germline CDR1 SGHKS, CDR2 YYEKEE (reference sequence).

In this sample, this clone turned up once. CDR3 in amino acids: CASSLSRRPDTQYF. CDR3 nucleotides: TGTGCCAGCAGTTTATCCCGGAGGCCAGATACGCAGTATTTT. The rearrangement joins TRBV27 to TRBJ2-3; D perhaps matches TRBD2 (5 bases). V lost 0 bases and J 4 bases, leaving 8 bases between the germline ends. The length of the CDR3 is 14 residues. Germline V gene sequence: CDR1 MNHEY, CDR2 SMNVEV (reference sequence).

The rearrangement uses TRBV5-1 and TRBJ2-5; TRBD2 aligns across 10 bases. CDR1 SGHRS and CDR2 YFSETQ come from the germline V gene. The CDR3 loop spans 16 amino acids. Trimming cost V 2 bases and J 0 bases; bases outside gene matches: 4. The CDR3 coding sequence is TGCGCCAGCAGCTTCGAAGGACTAGCGGACCAAGAGACCCAGTACTTC. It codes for CASSFEGLADQETQYF.

The CDR3 nucleotides are TGTGCCAGCAGTCCGGGACACCTTAATGAAAAACTGTTTTTT. Its translation: CASSPGHLNEKLFF. The rearrangement links TRBV6-6 to TRBJ1-4; tentatively, D is TRBD1 (6 bases). The V end was cut by 5 bases, the J end by 4 bases, with 11 bases between. Looked up from germline, CDR1 is MNHNY and CDR2 is SVGAGI (reference sequence). This CDR3 has 14 amino acids.

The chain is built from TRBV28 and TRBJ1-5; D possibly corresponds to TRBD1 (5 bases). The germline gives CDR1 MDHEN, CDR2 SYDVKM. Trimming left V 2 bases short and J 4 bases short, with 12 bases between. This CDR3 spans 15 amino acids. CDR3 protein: CASSLQGLGNQPQHF. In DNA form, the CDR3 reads TGTGCCAGCAGTTTACAGGGACTAGGTAATCAGCCCCAGCATTTT.

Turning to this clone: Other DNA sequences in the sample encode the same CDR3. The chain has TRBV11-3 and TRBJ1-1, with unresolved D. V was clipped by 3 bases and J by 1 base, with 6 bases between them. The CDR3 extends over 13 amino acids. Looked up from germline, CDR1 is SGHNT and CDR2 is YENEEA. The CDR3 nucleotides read TGTGCCAGCAGCTTCCCAGGGAACACTGAAGCTTTCTTT. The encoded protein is CASSFPGNTEAFF. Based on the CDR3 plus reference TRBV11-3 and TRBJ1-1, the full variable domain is EAGVVQSPRYKIIEKKQPVAFWCNPISGHNTLYWYLQNLGQGPELLIRYENEEAVDDSQLPKDRFSAERLKGVDSTLKIQPAELGDSAVYLCASSFPGNTEAFFGQGTRLTVV.

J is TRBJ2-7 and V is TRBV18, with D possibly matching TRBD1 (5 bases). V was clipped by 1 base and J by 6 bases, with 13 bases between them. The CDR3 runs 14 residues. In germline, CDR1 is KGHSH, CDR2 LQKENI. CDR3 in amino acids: CASSPRKGLSEQYF. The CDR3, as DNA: TGTGCCAGCTCACCACGGAAGGGGCTCAGCGAGCAGTACTTC.

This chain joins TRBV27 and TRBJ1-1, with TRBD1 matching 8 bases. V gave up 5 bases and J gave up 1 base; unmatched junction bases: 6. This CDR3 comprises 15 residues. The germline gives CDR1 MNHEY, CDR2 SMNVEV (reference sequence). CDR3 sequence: CASSPTGTGNTEAFF. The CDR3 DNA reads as TGTGCCAGCAGTCCTACCGGGACAGGGAACACTGAAGCTTTCTTT.

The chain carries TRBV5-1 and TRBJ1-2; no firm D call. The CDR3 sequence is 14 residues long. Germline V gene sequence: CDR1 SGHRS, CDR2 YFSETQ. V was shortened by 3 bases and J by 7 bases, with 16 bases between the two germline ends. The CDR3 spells CASSSPGTTLGYTF. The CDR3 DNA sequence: TGCGCCAGCAGCTCGCCGGGAACCACTCTTGGCTACACCTTC.

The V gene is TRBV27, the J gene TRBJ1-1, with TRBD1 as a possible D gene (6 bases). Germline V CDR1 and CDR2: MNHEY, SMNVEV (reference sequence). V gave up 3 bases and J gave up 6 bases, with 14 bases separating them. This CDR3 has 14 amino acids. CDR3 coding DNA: TGTGCCAGCAGTTTTGGAGGGGGGGGTGCTGAAGCTTTCTTT. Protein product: CASSFGGGGAEAFF.

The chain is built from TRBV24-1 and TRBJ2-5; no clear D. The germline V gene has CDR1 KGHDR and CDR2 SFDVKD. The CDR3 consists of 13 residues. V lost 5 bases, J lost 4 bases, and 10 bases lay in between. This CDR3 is CATSARDGETQYF. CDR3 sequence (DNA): TGTGCCACCAGTGCTCGAGATGGAGAGACCCAGTACTTC.

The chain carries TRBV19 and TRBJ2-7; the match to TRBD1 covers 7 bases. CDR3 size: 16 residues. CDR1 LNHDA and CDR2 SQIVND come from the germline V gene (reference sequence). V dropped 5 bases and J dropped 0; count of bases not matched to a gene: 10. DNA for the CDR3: TGTGCCAGTAGTGAACCGGGACAGCGCTTCTCCTACGAGCAGTACTTC. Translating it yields CASSEPGQRFSYEQYF.

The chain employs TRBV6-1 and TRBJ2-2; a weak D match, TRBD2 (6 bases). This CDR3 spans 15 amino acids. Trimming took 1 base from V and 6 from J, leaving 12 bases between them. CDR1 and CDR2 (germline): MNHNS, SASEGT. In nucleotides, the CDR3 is TGTGCCAGCAGTGAAGATGGAGGGGTGGCCGGGGAGCTGTTTTTT. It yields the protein CASSEDGGVAGELFF.

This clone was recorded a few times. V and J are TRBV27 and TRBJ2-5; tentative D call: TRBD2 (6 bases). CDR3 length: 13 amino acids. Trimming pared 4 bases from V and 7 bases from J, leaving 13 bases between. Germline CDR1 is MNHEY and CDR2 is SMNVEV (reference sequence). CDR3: CASSWTTGGTQYF. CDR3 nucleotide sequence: TGTGCCAGCAGTTGGACTACCGGGGGGACCCAGTACTTC.

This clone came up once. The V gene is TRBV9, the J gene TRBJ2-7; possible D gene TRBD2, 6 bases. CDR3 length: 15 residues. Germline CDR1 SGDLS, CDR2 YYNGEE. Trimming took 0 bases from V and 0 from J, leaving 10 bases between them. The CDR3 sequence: CASSVGGGNSYEQYF. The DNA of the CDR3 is TGTGCCAGCAGCGTAGGAGGAGGGAACTCCTACGAGCAGTACTTC.

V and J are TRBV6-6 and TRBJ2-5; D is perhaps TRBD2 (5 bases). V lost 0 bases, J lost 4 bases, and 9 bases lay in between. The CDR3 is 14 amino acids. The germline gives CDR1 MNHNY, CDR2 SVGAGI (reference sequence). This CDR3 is CASSYSGGGETQYF. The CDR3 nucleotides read TGTGCCAGCAGTTACTCCGGAGGAGGAGAGACCCAGTACTTC.

In nucleotides, the CDR3 is TGTGCCAGCAGCCCAACAGGGGGCACCTACAATGAGCAGTTCTTC. It codes for CASSPTGGTYNEQFF. This chain joins TRBV9 and TRBJ2-1; 9 bases match TRBD1. J was trimmed by 2 bases and V by 4 bases; bases with no gene match: 4. CDR3 length equals 15 residues. From germline, CDR1 is SGDLS and CDR2 YYNGEE.

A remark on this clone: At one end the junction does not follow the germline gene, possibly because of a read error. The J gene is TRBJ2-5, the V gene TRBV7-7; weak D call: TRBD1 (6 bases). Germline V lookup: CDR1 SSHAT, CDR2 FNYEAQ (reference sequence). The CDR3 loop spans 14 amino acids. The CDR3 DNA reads TGTGCTAGCAGCCCGCAACAGGGCGAGGAGACCCAGTACTTC. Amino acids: CASSPQQGEETQYF.

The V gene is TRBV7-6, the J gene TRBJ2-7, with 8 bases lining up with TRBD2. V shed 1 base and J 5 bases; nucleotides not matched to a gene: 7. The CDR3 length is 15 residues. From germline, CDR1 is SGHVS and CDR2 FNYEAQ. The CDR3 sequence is CASSLGREGRNEQYF. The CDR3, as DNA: TGTGCCAGCAGCTTAGGTCGGGAGGGCCGAAACGAGCAGTACTTC.

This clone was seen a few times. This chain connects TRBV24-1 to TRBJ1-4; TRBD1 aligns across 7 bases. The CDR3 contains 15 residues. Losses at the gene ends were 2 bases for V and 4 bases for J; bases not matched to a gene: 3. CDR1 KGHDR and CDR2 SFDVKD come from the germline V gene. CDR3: CATSDSGQDNEKLFF. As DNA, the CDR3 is TGTGCCACCAGTGATTCCGGACAGGATAATGAAAAACTGTTTTTT.

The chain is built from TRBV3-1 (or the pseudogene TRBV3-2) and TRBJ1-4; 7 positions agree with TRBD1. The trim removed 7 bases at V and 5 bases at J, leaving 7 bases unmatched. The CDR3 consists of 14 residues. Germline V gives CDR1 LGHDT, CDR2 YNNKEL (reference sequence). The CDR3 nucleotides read TGTGCCAGCACCTCGGGACAGCTGAATGAAAAACTGTTTTTT. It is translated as CASTSGQLNEKLFF.

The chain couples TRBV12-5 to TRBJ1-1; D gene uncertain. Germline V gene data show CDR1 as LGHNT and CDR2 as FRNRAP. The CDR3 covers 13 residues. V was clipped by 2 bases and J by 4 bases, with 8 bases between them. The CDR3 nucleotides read TGTGCTAGTGGTTTGACAGTTGGCACTGAAGCTTTCTTT. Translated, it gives CASGLTVGTEAFF.

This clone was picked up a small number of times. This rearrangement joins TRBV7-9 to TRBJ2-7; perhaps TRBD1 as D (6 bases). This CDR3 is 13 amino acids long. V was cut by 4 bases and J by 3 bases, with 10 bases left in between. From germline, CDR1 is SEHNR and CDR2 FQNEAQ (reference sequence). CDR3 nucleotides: TGTGCCAGCAGCTCCGTGGACAGCTACGAGCAGTACTTC. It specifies CASSSVDSYEQYF.

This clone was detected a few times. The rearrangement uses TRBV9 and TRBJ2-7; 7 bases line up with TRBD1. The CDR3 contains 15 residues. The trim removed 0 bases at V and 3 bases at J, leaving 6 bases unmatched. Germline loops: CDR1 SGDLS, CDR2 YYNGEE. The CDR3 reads CASSVGTGGLYEQYF. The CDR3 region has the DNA TGTGCCAGCAGCGTAGGGACAGGTGGCCTCTACGAGCAGTACTTC.

The CDR3 DNA follows: TGTGCCAGCAGCCACCTGACTAGCGGCGAGCAGTACTTC. Amino acid sequence: CASSHLTSGEQYF. The J gene is TRBJ2-7, the V gene TRBV3-1 (or the pseudogene TRBV3-2); 9 bases match TRBD2. The CDR3 length is 13 residues. With V trimmed by 3 bases and J by 6 bases, 3 bases remained unmatched. CDR1 and CDR2 from the germline V gene are LGHDT and YNNKEL (reference sequence).

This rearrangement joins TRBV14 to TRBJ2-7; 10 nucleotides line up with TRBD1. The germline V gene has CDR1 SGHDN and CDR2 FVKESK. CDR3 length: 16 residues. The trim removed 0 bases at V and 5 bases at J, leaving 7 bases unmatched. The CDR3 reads CASSQDVGTGDHEQYF. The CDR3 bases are TGTGCCAGCAGCCAAGATGTTGGGACAGGGGACCACGAGCAGTACTTC.